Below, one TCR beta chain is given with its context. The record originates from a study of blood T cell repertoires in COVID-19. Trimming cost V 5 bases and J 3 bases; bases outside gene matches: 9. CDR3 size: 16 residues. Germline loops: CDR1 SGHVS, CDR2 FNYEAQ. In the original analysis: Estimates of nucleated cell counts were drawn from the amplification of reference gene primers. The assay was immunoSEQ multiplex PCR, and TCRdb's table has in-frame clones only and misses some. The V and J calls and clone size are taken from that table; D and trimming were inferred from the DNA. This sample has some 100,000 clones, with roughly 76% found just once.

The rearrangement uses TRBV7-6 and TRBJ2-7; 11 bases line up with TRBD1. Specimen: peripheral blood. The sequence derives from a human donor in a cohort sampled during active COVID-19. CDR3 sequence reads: CASSARPGTGGYEQYF. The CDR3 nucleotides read TGTGCCAGCAGCGCTCGTCCCGGGACAGGGGGCTACGAGCAGTACTTC.